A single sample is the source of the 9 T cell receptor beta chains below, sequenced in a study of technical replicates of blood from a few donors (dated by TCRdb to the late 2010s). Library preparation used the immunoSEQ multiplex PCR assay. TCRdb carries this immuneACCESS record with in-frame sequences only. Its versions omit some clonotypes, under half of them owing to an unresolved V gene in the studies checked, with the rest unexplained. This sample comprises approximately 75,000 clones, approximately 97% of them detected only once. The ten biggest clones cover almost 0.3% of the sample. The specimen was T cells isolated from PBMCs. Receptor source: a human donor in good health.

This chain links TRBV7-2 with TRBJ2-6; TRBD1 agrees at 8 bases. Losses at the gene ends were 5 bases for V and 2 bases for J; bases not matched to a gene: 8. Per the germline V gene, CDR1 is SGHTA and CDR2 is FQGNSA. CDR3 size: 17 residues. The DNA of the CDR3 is TGTGCCAGCAGCCCCGGGACAGGAGTTCCTGGGGCCAACGTCCTGACTTTC. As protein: CASSPGTGVPGANVLTF.

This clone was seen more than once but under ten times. CDR3 bases: TGTGCCAGCTGGAGAGGCAGCGACTATGGCTACACCTTC. Amino acid sequence: CASWRGSDYGYTF. The genes are TRBV19 and TRBJ1-2; D gene unclear. Germline CDR1 is LNHDA and CDR2 is SQIVND (reference sequence). Trimming left V 9 bases short and J 3 bases short, with 14 bases between. CDR3 length: 13 amino acids.

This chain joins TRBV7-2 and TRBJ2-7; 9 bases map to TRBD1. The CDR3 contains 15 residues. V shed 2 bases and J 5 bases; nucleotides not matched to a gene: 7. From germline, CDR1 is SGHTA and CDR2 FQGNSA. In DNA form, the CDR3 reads TGTGCCAGCAGCTTACTGGGACAGGGAATAAACGAGCAGTACTTC. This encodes CASSLLGQGINEQYF.

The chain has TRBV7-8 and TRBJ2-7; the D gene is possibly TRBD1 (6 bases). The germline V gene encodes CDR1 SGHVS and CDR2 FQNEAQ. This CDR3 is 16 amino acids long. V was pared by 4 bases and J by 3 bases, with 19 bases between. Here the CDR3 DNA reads TGTGCCAGCAGCTCCTTAAGTGTTCAGGGGAACTACGAGCAGTACTTC. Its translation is CASSSLSVQGNYEQYF.

The CDR3 spells CASSEMGGRETQYF. CDR3 bases: TGTGCCAGCAGTGAAATGGGGGGGCGGGAGACCCAGTACTTC. This rearrangement joins TRBV6-1 to TRBJ2-5, with D possibly being TRBD2 (7 bases). In germline, CDR1 is MNHNS, CDR2 SASEGT. Trimming pared 2 bases from V and 5 bases from J, leaving 12 bases between. The CDR3 has 14 amino acids.

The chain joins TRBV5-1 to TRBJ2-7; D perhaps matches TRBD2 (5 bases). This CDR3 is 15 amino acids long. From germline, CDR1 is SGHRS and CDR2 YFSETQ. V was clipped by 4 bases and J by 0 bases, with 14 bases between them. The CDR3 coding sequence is TGCGCCAGCAGCCCCCAGACTACTTACTCCTACGAGCAGTACTTC. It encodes CASSPQTTYSYEQYF.

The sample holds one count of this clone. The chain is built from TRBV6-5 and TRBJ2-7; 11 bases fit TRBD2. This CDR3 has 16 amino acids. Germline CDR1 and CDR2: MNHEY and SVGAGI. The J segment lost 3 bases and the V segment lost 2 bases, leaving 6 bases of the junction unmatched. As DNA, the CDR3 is TGTGCCAGCAGTTACAGCGGACTAGCGGGCCTCTACGAGCAGTACTTC. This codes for CASSYSGLAGLYEQYF.

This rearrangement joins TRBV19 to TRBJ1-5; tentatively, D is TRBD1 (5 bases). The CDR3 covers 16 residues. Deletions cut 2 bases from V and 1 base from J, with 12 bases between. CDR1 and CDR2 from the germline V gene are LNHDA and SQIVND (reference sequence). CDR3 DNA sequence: TGTGCCAGTAGTATAATTCGGGGGTTAAGCAATCAGCCCCAGCATTTT. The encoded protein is CASSIIRGLSNQPQHF.

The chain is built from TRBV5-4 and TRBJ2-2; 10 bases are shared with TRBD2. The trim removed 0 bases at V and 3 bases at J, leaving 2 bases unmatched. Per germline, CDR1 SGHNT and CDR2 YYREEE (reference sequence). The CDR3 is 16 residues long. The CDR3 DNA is TGTGCCAGCAGCTTGGAAGCGGGAGGGGACACCGGGGAGCTGTTTTTT. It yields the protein CASSLEAGGDTGELFF.